The T cell receptor beta chain under discussion was sequenced for a study of cytomegalovirus exposure and HLA in healthy donors. Assay: immunoSEQ multiplex PCR; the TCRdb copy retains only in-frame clones and omits some. This sample yields 100,000 to 150,000 clones, of which approximately 89% are seen a single time; around 1.1% belongs to the top ten. The sequenced sample consisted of PBMCs. This receptor was obtained from a woman aged 18 to 35 in good health and CMV-seronegative.

In DNA, the CDR3 is TGTGCCAGCTGGGACAGGGTAGAAAAACTGTTTTTT. It translates to CASWDRVEKLFF. V is TRBV28 and J is TRBJ1-4, with TRBD1 matching 9 bases. The CDR3 sequence is 12 residues long. CDR1 MDHEN and CDR2 SYDVKM come from the germline V gene. Losses at the gene ends were 8 bases for V and 8 bases for J; bases not matched to a gene: 3. The variable domain in full, completed from reference TRBV28 and TRBJ1-4, reads DVKVTQSSRYLVKRTGEKVFLECVQDMDHENMFWYRQDPGLGLRLIYFSYDVKMKEKGDIPEGYSVSREKKERFSLILESASTNQTSMYLCASWDRVEKLFFGSGTQLSVL.